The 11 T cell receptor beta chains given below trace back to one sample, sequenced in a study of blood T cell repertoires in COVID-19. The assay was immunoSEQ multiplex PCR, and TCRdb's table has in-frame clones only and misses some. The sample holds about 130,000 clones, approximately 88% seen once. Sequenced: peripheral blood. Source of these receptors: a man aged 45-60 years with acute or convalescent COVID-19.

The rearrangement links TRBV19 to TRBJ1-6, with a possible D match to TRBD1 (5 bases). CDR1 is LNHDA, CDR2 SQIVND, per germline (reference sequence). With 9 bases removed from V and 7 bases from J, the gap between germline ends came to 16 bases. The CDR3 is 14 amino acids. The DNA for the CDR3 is TGTGCCAGCGGGCCAGGACGGGGGAATTCACCCCTCCACTTT. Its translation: CASGPGRGNSPLHF.

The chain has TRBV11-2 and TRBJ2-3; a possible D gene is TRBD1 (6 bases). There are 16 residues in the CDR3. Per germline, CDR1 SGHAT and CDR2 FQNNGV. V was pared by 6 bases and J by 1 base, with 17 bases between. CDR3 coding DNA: TGTGCCAGCAGGCCTCCCAGGGGCTGGGGCACAGATACGCAGTATTTT. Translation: CASRPPRGWGTDTQYF.

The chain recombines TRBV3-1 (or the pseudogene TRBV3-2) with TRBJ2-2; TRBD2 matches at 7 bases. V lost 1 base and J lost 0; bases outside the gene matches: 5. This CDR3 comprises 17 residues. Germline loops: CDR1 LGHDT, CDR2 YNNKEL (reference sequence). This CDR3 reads CASSQGLSGANTGELFF. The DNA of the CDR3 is TGTGCCAGCAGCCAAGGTTTGAGCGGGGCGAACACCGGGGAGCTGTTTTTT.

The CDR3 reads CASGTGRRNTEAFF. The CDR3 DNA follows: TGCGCCAGCGGTACAGGGAGAAGGAACACTGAAGCTTTCTTT. The rearrangement joins TRBV4-1 to TRBJ1-1, with D perhaps matching TRBD1 (6 bases). Germline values: CDR1 MGHRA, CDR2 YSYEKL. CDR3 length equals 14 residues. Trimming stripped 8 bases from V and 1 base from J, with 14 bases between.

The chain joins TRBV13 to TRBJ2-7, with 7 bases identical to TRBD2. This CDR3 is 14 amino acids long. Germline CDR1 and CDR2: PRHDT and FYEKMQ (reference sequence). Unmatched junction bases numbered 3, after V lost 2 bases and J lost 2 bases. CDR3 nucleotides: TGTGCCAGCAGCTTACGACTAGCTCCCTACGAGCAGTACTTC. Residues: CASSLRLAPYEQYF.

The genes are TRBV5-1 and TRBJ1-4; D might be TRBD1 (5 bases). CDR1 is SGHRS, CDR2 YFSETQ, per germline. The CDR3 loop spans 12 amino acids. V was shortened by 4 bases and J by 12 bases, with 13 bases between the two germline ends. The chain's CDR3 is CASSMGQGELFF. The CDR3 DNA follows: TGCGCCAGCAGCATGGGTCAGGGTGAACTGTTTTTT.

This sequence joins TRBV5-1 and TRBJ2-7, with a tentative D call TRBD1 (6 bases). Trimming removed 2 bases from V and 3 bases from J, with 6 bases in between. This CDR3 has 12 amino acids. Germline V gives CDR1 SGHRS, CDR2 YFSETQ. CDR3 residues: CASSLGGYEQYF. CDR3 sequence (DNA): TGCGCCAGCAGCTTAGGGGGCTACGAGCAGTACTTC.

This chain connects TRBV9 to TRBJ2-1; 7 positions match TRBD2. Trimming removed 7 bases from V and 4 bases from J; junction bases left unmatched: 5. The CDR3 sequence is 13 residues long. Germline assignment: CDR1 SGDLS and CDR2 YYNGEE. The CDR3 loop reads CASSAGSYNEQFF. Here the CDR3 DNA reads TGTGCCAGCTCAGCGGGGAGTTACAATGAGCAGTTCTTC.

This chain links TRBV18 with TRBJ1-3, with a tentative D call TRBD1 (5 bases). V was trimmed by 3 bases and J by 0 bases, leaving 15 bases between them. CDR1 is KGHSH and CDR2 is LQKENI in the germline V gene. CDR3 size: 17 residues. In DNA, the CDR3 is TGTGCCAGCTCACCCACGACAGACATCCACTCTGGAAACACCATATATTTT. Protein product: CASSPTTDIHSGNTIYF.

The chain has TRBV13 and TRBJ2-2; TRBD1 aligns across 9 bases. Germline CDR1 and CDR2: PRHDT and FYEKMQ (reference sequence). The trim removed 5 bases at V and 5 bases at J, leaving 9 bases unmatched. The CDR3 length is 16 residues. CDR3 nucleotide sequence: TGTGCCAGCAGCCCCAGGGGGACAGGGTCTACCGGGGAGCTGTTTTTT. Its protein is CASSPRGTGSTGELFF. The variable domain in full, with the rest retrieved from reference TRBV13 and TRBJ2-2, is AAGVIQSPRHLIKEKRETATLKCYPIPRHDTVYWYQQGPGQDPQFLISFYEKMQSDKGSIPDRFSAQQFSDYHSELNMSSLELGDSALYFCASSPRGTGSTGELFFGEGSRLTVL.

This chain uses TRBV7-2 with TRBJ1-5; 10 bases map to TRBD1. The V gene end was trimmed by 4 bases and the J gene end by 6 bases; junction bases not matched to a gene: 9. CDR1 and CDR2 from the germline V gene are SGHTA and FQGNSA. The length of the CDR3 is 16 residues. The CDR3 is CASSWDRGAGGQPQHF. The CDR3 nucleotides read TGTGCCAGCAGCTGGGACAGGGGAGCGGGTGGTCAGCCCCAGCATTTT.